This passage covers 27 T cell receptor beta chains from one sample sequenced in a study of T cells after yellow fever vaccination. TCRdb independently ran MiXCR on the 5' RACE reads; one entry per CDR3 protein. In the table there are approximately 580,000 distinct CDR3 sequences, around a sixth of which are singletons. Material: PBMCs, obtained less than 6 days after the first yellow fever vaccination. The receptor set was obtained from a man aged 18-30 years who received the YFV17D yellow fever vaccine.

This clonotype occurred many times. V usage is TRBV5-1 and J usage is TRBJ2-3; 11 bases are shared with TRBD2. Trimming removed 3 bases from V and 3 bases from J; junction bases left unmatched: 9. This CDR3 spans 17 amino acids. The germline gives CDR1 SGHRS, CDR2 YFSETQ. The DNA of the CDR3 is TGCGCCAGCAGCTCTCGACTTAGCGGGGGGGTTACAGATACGCAGTATTTT. It specifies CASSSRLSGGVTDTQYF.

The rearrangement links TRBV4-3 to TRBJ1-1; D is unresolved. The CDR3 spans 15 residues. Germline CDR1 LGHNA, CDR2 YSLEER. With 4 bases removed from V and 1 base from J, the gap between germline ends came to 13 bases. The CDR3 sequence: CASSLGGAENTEAFF. CDR3 DNA sequence: TGCGCCAGCAGCCTTGGCGGAGCAGAGAACACTGAAGCTTTCTTT.

This clonotype was detected only a few times. V is TRBV9 and J is TRBJ2-5; TRBD2 agrees at 15 bases. CDR1 and CDR2 (germline): SGDLS, YYNGEE. The CDR3 runs 15 residues. V shed 4 bases, J shed 7 bases, and the junction held 5 bases outside the gene matches. CDR3: CASSRTSGGEATQYF. DNA of the CDR3: TGTGCCAGCAGCCGGACTAGCGGGGGGGAGGCGACCCAGTACTTC.

This clonotype has just a few counts. CDR3 DNA sequence: TGTGCCAGCAGCGCTGAGTCGGGCGTAATGAACACTGAAGCTTTCTTT. Amino acid sequence: CASSAESGVMNTEAFF. The gene calls are TRBV11-2 and TRBJ1-1; no clear D. The CDR3 contains 16 residues. V was shortened by 5 bases and J by 0 bases, with 16 bases between the two germline ends. The germline gives CDR1 SGHAT, CDR2 FQNNGV.

The rearrangement joins TRBV5-8 to TRBJ2-1; a weak D match, TRBD1 (5 bases). Germline loops: CDR1 SGHTS, CDR2 YDEGEE. Trimming cost V 4 bases and J 4 bases, with 15 bases left between them. The CDR3 runs 15 residues. In DNA form, the CDR3 reads TGTGCCAGCAGCCCGTCGCCACAGGCATACAATGAGCAGTTCTTC. Translation gives CASSPSPQAYNEQFF.

This clonotype was seen a handful of times. The V and J genes are TRBV6-1 and TRBJ1-5; D gene unclear. The ends were cut back, 8 bases at V and 1 base at J, with 24 bases in the middle. Germline V gene sequence: CDR1 MNHNS, CDR2 SASEGT. The CDR3 spans 18 residues. Here the CDR3 reads CASPMREAVLGSNQPQHF. The CDR3 DNA reads TGTGCCAGCCCCATGCGGGAGGCAGTCTTGGGAAGCAATCAGCCCCAGCATTTT.

In this sample, this clonotype turned up a few times. The chain has TRBV24-1 and TRBJ1-4; D is uncertain. The germline CDR1 and CDR2 sequences are KGHDR and SFDVKD. The CDR3 has 14 residues. The ends were cut back, 4 bases at V and 6 bases at J, with 11 bases in the middle. As DNA, the CDR3 is TGTGCCACCAGTGAACCACCCACTGATGAAAAACTGTTTTTT. The encoded protein is CATSEPPTDEKLFF.

This clonotype was picked up a small number of times. The chain links TRBV28 to TRBJ1-4; 8 positions match TRBD1. The J segment lost 10 bases and the V segment lost 6 bases, leaving 10 bases of the junction unmatched. This CDR3 spans 14 amino acids. Germline V gene data show CDR1 as MDHEN and CDR2 as SYDVKM. CDR3 nucleotide sequence: TGTGCCAGCAGCGGAGACAGGGGTGGTGGAAAACTGTTTTTT. This gives the protein CASSGDRGGGKLFF.

V is TRBV4-1 and J is TRBJ1-4; D is possibly TRBD1 (5 bases). Trimming removed 0 bases at V and 8 bases at J, with 13 bases between. The CDR3 runs to 15 residues. Per the germline V gene, CDR1 is MGHRA and CDR2 is YSYEKL. The CDR3, as DNA: TGCGCCAGCAGCCAAGATTCGGGGCTGGGGGAAAAACTGTTTTTT. This translates into CASSQDSGLGEKLFF.

The sample holds many counts of this clonotype. This sequence joins TRBV29-1 and TRBJ2-1, with 8 bases aligning to TRBD2. This CDR3 has 13 amino acids. With V trimmed by 6 bases and J by 9 bases, 10 bases remained unmatched. Germline CDR1 and CDR2: SQVTM and ANQGSEA. CDR3 in DNA: TGCAGCGTCGGGGGGGGGGTACACGTTGAGCAGTTCTTC. Amino acids: CSVGGGVHVEQFF.

Only a few counts were recorded for this clonotype. The V and J genes are TRBV2 and TRBJ1-1; D remains unclear. Trimming left V 3 bases short and J 11 bases short, with 19 bases between. The CDR3 is made up of 14 amino acids. From germline, CDR1 is SNHLY and CDR2 FYNNEI. The CDR3 DNA is TGTGCCAGCAGTGATAAGATTTTTAAACCCCAGGCTTTCTTT. Protein sequence: CASSDKIFKPQAFF.

This clonotype has only a few counts. The rearrangement links TRBV27 to TRBJ2-2; 15 nucleotides line up with TRBD2. Looked up from germline, CDR1 is MNHEY and CDR2 is SMNVEV (reference sequence). V lost 4 bases, J lost 5 bases, and 5 bases stayed unmatched. The CDR3 contains 17 residues. CDR3 residues: CASSSWTSGGATGELFF. As DNA, the CDR3 is TGTGCCAGCAGTTCCTGGACTAGCGGGGGGGCAACCGGGGAGCTGTTTTTT.

The J gene is TRBJ1-1, the V gene TRBV15, with TRBD1 matching 7 bases. The junction had 5 bases not matched to a gene; V was cut back by 7 bases and J by 3 bases. Germline V gives CDR1 LNHNV, CDR2 YYDKDF (reference sequence). This CDR3 is built from 13 residues. CDR3 in DNA: TGTGCCACCAACCCGACAGGGTACACTGAAGCTTTCTTT. This translates into CATNPTGYTEAFF.

This chain uses TRBV5-1 with TRBJ1-1, with 10 nucleotides matching TRBD1. With 3 bases clipped from V and 5 bases from J, the junction kept 4 bases outside the gene matches. The CDR3 has 14 residues. Germline V gene data show CDR1 as SGHRS and CDR2 as YFSETQ. The CDR3 reads CASSSGQGQTEAFF. The CDR3 DNA sequence: TGCGCCAGCAGCTCGGGACAGGGGCAAACTGAAGCTTTCTTT.

J is TRBJ1-5 and V is TRBV19; TRBD1 agrees at 7 bases. With 3 bases clipped from V and 3 bases from J, the junction kept 5 bases outside the gene matches. CDR1 and CDR2 (germline): LNHDA, SQIVND (reference sequence). This CDR3 is 15 amino acids long. Written as DNA, the CDR3 is TGTGCCAGTAGTATTACAGGGGAGCCCAATCAGCCCCAGCATTTT. It translates to CASSITGEPNQPQHF.

The chain couples TRBV12-3 or TRBV12-4 to TRBJ2-5; a possible D gene is TRBD2 (6 bases). The CDR3 is 13 residues long. Trimming cost V 6 bases and J 0 bases, with 8 bases left between them. CDR3 protein: CASRRRDQETQYF. The CDR3 DNA follows: TGTGCCAGCAGGAGGAGGGACCAAGAGACCCAGTACTTC.

This clonotype was seen more than once but under ten times. The chain links TRBV6-1 to TRBJ2-5; D possibly corresponds to TRBD1 (5 bases). This CDR3 has 13 residues. The germline gives CDR1 MNHNS, CDR2 SASEGT. The V and J ends lost 7 bases and 3 bases respectively, with 12 bases between them. CDR3 in amino acids: CASKIGREETQYF. CDR3 DNA sequence: TGTGCCAGCAAGATCGGCAGGGAAGAGACCCAGTACTTC.

This sequence joins TRBV2 and TRBJ1-5; tentatively, D is TRBD1 (5 bases). The V end was cut by 0 bases, the J end by 2 bases, with 5 bases between. This CDR3 has 14 amino acids. Germline V gene data show CDR1 as SNHLY and CDR2 as FYNNEI. The CDR3 sequence is CASSEATGNQPQHF. The CDR3 coding sequence is TGTGCCAGCAGTGAAGCGACAGGCAATCAGCCCCAGCATTTT.

This clonotype was recorded a few times. The chain recombines TRBV6-5 with TRBJ1-2; the match to TRBD1 covers 8 bases. With 2 bases clipped from V and 6 bases from J, the junction kept 8 bases outside the gene matches. CDR3 size: 15 residues. The germline gives CDR1 MNHEY, CDR2 SVGAGI. The CDR3 coding sequence is TGTGCCAGCAGTTACCCTGCAGGGGGCTCGGATGGCTACACCTTC. Its translation: CASSYPAGGSDGYTF.

V is TRBV7-9 and J is TRBJ1-2, with 7 bases that match TRBD1. The J segment lost 2 bases and the V segment lost 4 bases, leaving 10 bases of the junction unmatched. The CDR3 is 16 amino acids. CDR1 is SEHNR, CDR2 FQNEAQ, per germline (reference sequence). CDR3 in amino acids: CASSSPTLQGNYGYTF. The CDR3 DNA is TGTGCCAGCAGCTCTCCCACGCTACAGGGGAACTATGGCTACACCTTC. The full variable domain, completed using reference TRBV7-9 and TRBJ1-2, is DTGVSQNPRHKITKRGQNVTFRCDPISEHNRLYWYRQTLGQGPEFLTYFQNEAQLEKSRLLSDRFSAERPKGSFSTLEIQRTEQGDSAMYLCASSSPTLQGNYGYTFGSGTRLTVV.

In regard to this clonotype: Relative to the germline gene, one junction end is altered; a read error may explain this. This sequence joins TRBV7-3 and TRBJ1-1; 7 positions agree with TRBD1. CDR3 length: 13 residues. In germline, CDR1 is SGHTA, CDR2 FQGTGA. The CDR3 nucleotides read TGTGCCGGCAGCGTAACAGGGGAAACTGAAGCTTTCTTT. Its protein is CAGSVTGETEAFF. The full variable domain, rest sourced from reference TRBV7-3 and TRBJ1-1, is GAGVSQTPSNKVTEKGKYVELRCDPISGHTALYWYRQSLGQGPEFLIYFQGTGAADDSGLPNDRFFAVRPEGSVSTLKIQRTERGDSAVYLCAGSVTGETEAFFGQGTRLTVV.

This chain connects TRBV11-2 to TRBJ2-3; D may correspond to TRBD1 or TRBD2 (6 bases each). CDR1 and CDR2 (germline): SGHAT, FQNNGV. The CDR3 extends over 17 amino acids. The germline V and J ends were trimmed by 0 bases and 2 bases, with 15 bases remaining between them. The CDR3 is CASSLEFAPGATDTQYF. The CDR3 DNA reads as TGTGCCAGCAGCTTAGAATTCGCCCCGGGGGCCACAGATACGCAGTATTTT.

The CDR3 nucleotides read TGTGCCAGCGCGACAGGGGTGAACACCGGGGAGCTGTTTTTT. Translated, it gives CASATGVNTGELFF. The rearrangement joins TRBV11-2 to TRBJ2-2; 8 bases agree with TRBD1. V shed 8 bases and J 1 base; nucleotides not matched to a gene: 3. The CDR3 is 14 residues long. CDR1 is SGHAT and CDR2 is FQNNGV in the germline V gene. The complete variable domain, with remaining parts taken from reference TRBV11-2 and TRBJ2-2, reads EAGVAQSPRYKIIEKRQSVAFWCNPISGHATLYWYQQILGQGPKLLIQFQNNGVVDDSQLPKDRFSAERLKGVDSTLKIQPAKLEDSAVYLCASATGVNTGELFFGEGSRLTVL.

A note on this clonotype: One end of the junction varies from germline; a read error may be responsible. This sequence joins TRBV7-8 and TRBJ2-3, with D possibly called TRBD1 or TRBD2 (6 bases each). The CDR3 is made up of 15 amino acids. Germline V gives CDR1 SGHVS, CDR2 FQNEAQ. The CDR3 bases are TGTGCCGGCAGCCATGGGAGAGGAGGGGGGGATACGCAGTATTTT. Amino acid sequence: CAGSHGRGGGDTQYF.

V is TRBV7-3 and J is TRBJ2-2; D may be TRBD2 (6 bases). This CDR3 contains 14 residues. The germline gives CDR1 SGHTA, CDR2 FQGTGA. The germline V and J ends were trimmed by 3 bases and 4 bases, with 9 bases remaining between them. CDR3 in DNA: TGTGCCAGCAGCTTTGGAGGGACCACCGGGGAGCTGTTTTTT. Its translation is CASSFGGTTGELFF.

There are a few counts of this clonotype. The CDR3 nucleotides are TGTGCCAGCAGCTTCCCAGGGACGATGAACACTGAAGCTTTCTTT. Translation: CASSFPGTMNTEAFF. The V gene is TRBV7-9, the J gene TRBJ1-1, with a possible D match to TRBD1 (5 bases). Germline V CDR1 and CDR2: SEHNR, FQNEAQ (reference sequence). Trimming cost V 3 bases and J 0 bases, with 11 bases left between them. This CDR3 spans 15 amino acids.

This clonotype came up a few times. The chain employs TRBV7-2 and TRBJ2-5; 8 bases align to TRBD1. The germline CDR1 and CDR2 sequences are SGHTA and FQGNSA. This CDR3 has 16 amino acids. Trimming at V came to 1 base and at J to 1 base, leaving 5 bases not matched to a gene. CDR3: CASSLGITGGQETQYF. CDR3 bases: TGTGCCAGCAGCTTAGGCATTACAGGGGGCCAAGAGACCCAGTACTTC.